The 20 T cell receptor beta chains listed next were all sequenced from one sample in a study of cytomegalovirus exposure and HLA in healthy donors. This table comes from immunoSEQ multiplex PCR, and its TCRdb copy is limited to in-frame clones, with some not included. The data show some 80,000 clones, with about 95% seen just once and approximately 1.2% held by the top ten. What was sequenced was PBMCs. The receptors come from a woman under 30 in good health and CMV-seronegative.

In its sample, this clone was seen a few times. This chain joins TRBV7-9 and TRBJ2-4; the D gene is possibly TRBD1 (5 bases). Germline V lookup: CDR1 SEHNR, CDR2 FQNEAQ (reference sequence). The CDR3 runs to 15 residues. V lost 0 bases and J 1 base, leaving 7 bases between the germline ends. CDR3 sequence (DNA): TGTGCCAGCAGCTTAGCGCCAGGGGCCAAAAACATTCAGTACTTC. It specifies CASSLAPGAKNIQYF.

Comment on this clone: Distinct nucleotide sequences in the sample also encode this CDR3. This rearrangement joins TRBV18 to TRBJ1-2; 8 bases fit TRBD1. The CDR3 runs 12 residues. Germline CDR1 and CDR2: KGHSH and LQKENI. The V segment lost 4 bases and the J segment 6 bases; nucleotides outside the gene matches: 1. The CDR3 DNA sequence: TGTGCCAGCTCACGGACAGGGAATGGCTACACCTTC. Translated: CASSRTGNGYTF. Complete variable domain (other parts from reference TRBV18 and TRBJ1-2): NAGVMQNPRHLVRRRGQEARLRCSPMKGHSHVYWYRQLPEEGLKFMVYLQKENIIDESGMPKERFSAEFPKEGPSILRIQQVVRGDSAAYFCASSRTGNGYTFGSGTRLTVV.

The chain is built from TRBV19 and TRBJ2-2, with a weak D call TRBD2 (6 bases). This CDR3 contains 16 residues. Germline V gene lookup returns CDR1 LNHDA and CDR2 SQIVND (reference sequence). With 3 bases removed from V and 4 bases from J, the gap between germline ends came to 15 bases. CDR3: CASSISGGGVTGELFF. The CDR3 DNA reads TGTGCCAGTAGTATCTCCGGCGGAGGGGTCACCGGGGAGCTGTTTTTT. The whole variable domain, filled in from reference TRBV19 and TRBJ2-2, reads DGGITQSPKYLFRKEGQNVTLSCEQNLNHDAMYWYRQDPGQGLRLIYYSQIVNDFQKGDIAEGYSVSREKKESFPLTVTSAQKNPTAFYLCASSISGGGVTGELFFGEGSRLTVL.

This clone was found once. The CDR3 DNA reads as TGTGCCAGCAGTTTGGGACCCAGCGGGTACGAGCAGTACTTC. This gives the protein CASSLGPSGYEQYF. V is TRBV6-6 and J is TRBJ2-7; possibly TRBD2 for D (6 bases). Trimming shortened V by 4 bases and J by 4 bases, and 14 bases separated the two germline ends. This CDR3 is built from 14 residues. CDR1 and CDR2 (germline): MNHNY, SVGAGI (reference sequence).

J is TRBJ1-4 and V is TRBV6-6, with a weak D call TRBD1 (5 bases). The CDR3 totals 11 residues. Trimming pared 6 bases from V and 12 bases from J, leaving 11 bases between. Germline CDR1 and CDR2: MNHNY and SVGAGI (reference sequence). CDR3 coding DNA: TGTGCCAGCAGGTGGGGGGGAGAACTGTTTTTT. It yields the protein CASRWGGELFF.

This clone was seen a single time. This chain uses TRBV5-1 with TRBJ2-3; D possibly corresponds to TRBD2 (5 bases). The CDR3 runs to 16 residues. Germline V gene lookup returns CDR1 SGHRS and CDR2 YFSETQ. V lost 2 bases and J lost 4, with 17 bases in between. CDR3: CASSLRASVASDTQYF. CDR3 bases: TGCGCCAGCAGCTTAAGGGCCTCTGTAGCGTCAGATACGCAGTATTTT.

The chain uses TRBV14 and TRBJ2-7; perhaps TRBD2 as D (5 bases). This CDR3 contains 15 residues. CDR1 is SGHDN, CDR2 FVKESK, per germline. Trimming left V 1 base short and J 4 bases short, with 14 bases between. The CDR3 loop reads CASSQVMSGGYEQYF. CDR3 nucleotides: TGTGCCAGCAGCCAAGTCATGAGCGGTGGTTACGAGCAGTACTTC.

The rearrangement uses TRBV7-9 and TRBJ2-1, with 12 bases identical to TRBD1. Germline-derived CDR1 and CDR2 are SEHNR and FQNEAQ (reference sequence). There are 15 residues in the CDR3. The V gene end was trimmed by 4 bases and the J gene end by 10 bases; junction bases not matched to a gene: 8. The CDR3 nucleotides read TGTGCCAGCAGCTCTCCGGGACAGGGGGCTAACGAGCAGTTCTTC. As protein: CASSSPGQGANEQFF. Full variable domain (remainder filled in from reference TRBV7-9 and TRBJ2-1): DTGVSQNPRHKITKRGQNVTFRCDPISEHNRLYWYRQTLGQGPEFLTYFQNEAQLEKSRLLSDRFSAERPKGSFSTLEIQRTEQGDSAMYLCASSSPGQGANEQFFGPGTRLTVL.

This chain links TRBV19 with TRBJ2-1; tentative D call: TRBD1 (6 bases). This CDR3 is built from 17 residues. Germline CDR1 reads LNHDA; CDR2 reads SQIVND (reference sequence). V dropped 3 bases and J dropped 1 base, with 16 bases sitting between them. CDR3 in DNA: TGTGCCAGTAGTATCCACCCCACAGGGATGTCCTACAATGAGCAGTTCTTC. As protein: CASSIHPTGMSYNEQFF.

The CDR3 loop reads CATSRAGTGGEETQYF. The CDR3 DNA sequence: TGTGCCACCAGCAGGGCCGGGACAGGGGGGGAAGAGACCCAGTACTTC. The V gene is TRBV15, the J gene TRBJ2-5; 11 bases agree with TRBD1. Unmatched junction bases numbered 6, after V lost 3 bases and J lost 3 bases. Germline V gives CDR1 LNHNV, CDR2 YYDKDF (reference sequence). The CDR3 is 16 amino acids.

V and J are TRBV19 and TRBJ1-1, with D tentatively TRBD1 (6 bases). The V end was cut by 10 bases, the J end by 0 bases, with 12 bases between. Germline CDR1 reads LNHDA; CDR2 reads SQIVND (reference sequence). There are 13 residues in the CDR3. The CDR3 DNA is TGTGCCATTAAGGACAGTATGAACACTGAAGCTTTCTTT. Amino acids: CAIKDSMNTEAFF.

The gene calls are TRBV15 and TRBJ1-1; D is unresolved. The length of the CDR3 is 12 residues. Deletions cut 3 bases from V and 7 bases from J, with 9 bases between. The germline V gene has CDR1 LNHNV and CDR2 YYDKDF (reference sequence). The CDR3 bases are TGTGCCACCAGCAGGCGACACCTTGAAGCTTTCTTT. Its protein product is CATSRRHLEAFF.

The chain has TRBV7-9 and TRBJ2-7; 7 nucleotides align to TRBD1. Germline CDR1 SEHNR, CDR2 FQNEAQ (reference sequence). V lost 4 bases, J lost 5 bases, and 11 bases stayed unmatched. The CDR3 spans 15 residues. The CDR3 DNA is TGTGCCAGCAGCTCCCCTACAGGGGCCAAGAACGAGCAGTACTTC. Its protein is CASSSPTGAKNEQYF. Full variable domain (missing parts from reference TRBV7-9 and TRBJ2-7): DTGVSQNPRHKITKRGQNVTFRCDPISEHNRLYWYRQTLGQGPEFLTYFQNEAQLEKSRLLSDRFSAERPKGSFSTLEIQRTEQGDSAMYLCASSSPTGAKNEQYFGPGTRLTVT.

The rearrangement links TRBV7-9 to TRBJ2-1; D gene uncertain. Germline V gene sequence: CDR1 SEHNR, CDR2 FQNEAQ (reference sequence). The CDR3 is made up of 18 amino acids. Trimming shortened V by 1 base and J by 0 bases, and 16 bases separated the two germline ends. CDR3 DNA sequence: TGTGCCAGCAGCTTAGTTGGTGAGCCTACCGACTCCTACAATGAGCAGTTCTTC. Amino acids: CASSLVGEPTDSYNEQFF.

The chain links TRBV30 to TRBJ1-5, with 7 bases that match TRBD1. This CDR3 is 15 amino acids long. CDR1 is GTSNPN, CDR2 SVGIG, per germline (reference sequence). The V and J ends lost 1 base and 1 base, in that order; junction bases with no gene match: 4. The CDR3 DNA reads TGTGCCTGGAGTGGACAGGGTGCGAGCAATCAGCCCCAGCATTTT. It translates to CAWSGQGASNQPQHF. The variable domain in full, with the rest retrieved from reference TRBV30 and TRBJ1-5, is SQTIHQWPATLVQPVGSPLSLECTVEGTSNPNLYWYRQAAGRGLQLLFYSVGIGQISSEVPQNLSASRPQDRQFILSSKKLLLSDSGFYLCAWSGQGASNQPQHFGDGTRLSIL.

The V gene is TRBV4-1, the J gene TRBJ2-2, with 7 nucleotides matching TRBD2. This CDR3 region has 18 residues. CDR1 MGHRA and CDR2 YSYEKL come from the germline V gene. Trimming cost V 2 bases and J 6 bases; bases outside gene matches: 15. The CDR3 loop reads CASSQTSSGAGDSGELFF. The CDR3 DNA follows: TGCGCCAGCAGCCAAACGTCCTCCGGGGCGGGAGACTCCGGGGAGCTGTTTTTT.

This chain uses TRBV6-5 with TRBJ2-1; D is perhaps TRBD2 (7 bases). The CDR3 loop spans 13 amino acids. The V and J ends lost 7 bases and 8 bases respectively, with 15 bases between them. Germline CDR1 reads MNHEY; CDR2 reads SVGAGI. CDR3 region: CASTAWGGDEQFF. The CDR3 DNA reads as TGTGCCAGCACCGCTTGGGGGGGCGATGAGCAGTTCTTC.

The rearrangement links TRBV4-2 to TRBJ2-3; TRBD2 matches 8 bases. Germline V gene sequence: CDR1 LGHNA, CDR2 YNFKEQ. V lost 5 bases, J lost 3 bases, and 19 bases stayed unmatched. CDR3 length: 19 amino acids. As DNA, the CDR3 is TGTGCCAGCAGCTTACGACTAGCCGGGAGGGCGGTTGTTACAGATACGCAGTATTTT. Translation: CASSLRLAGRAVVTDTQYF.

This clone was recorded only once. The CDR3 sequence: CAWSVPGRGKVGEQFF. The CDR3 coding sequence is TGTGCCTGGAGTGTACCGGGCAGGGGAAAGGTCGGTGAGCAGTTCTTC. The chain couples TRBV30 to TRBJ2-1; D possibly corresponds to TRBD1 (6 bases). This CDR3 contains 16 residues. V was pared by 0 bases and J by 9 bases, with 21 bases between. The germline gives CDR1 GTSNPN, CDR2 SVGIG (reference sequence).

This clone was counted a single time. The chain recombines TRBV5-1 with TRBJ2-5; TRBD2 is a possible D gene (6 bases). Trimming removed 5 bases from V and 1 base from J, with 15 bases in between. Germline V gives CDR1 SGHRS, CDR2 YFSETQ. The CDR3 contains 15 residues. The CDR3: CASSRGSGRQETQYF. DNA of the CDR3: TGCGCCAGCAGTCGGGGGTCAGGGCGCCAAGAGACCCAGTACTTC.